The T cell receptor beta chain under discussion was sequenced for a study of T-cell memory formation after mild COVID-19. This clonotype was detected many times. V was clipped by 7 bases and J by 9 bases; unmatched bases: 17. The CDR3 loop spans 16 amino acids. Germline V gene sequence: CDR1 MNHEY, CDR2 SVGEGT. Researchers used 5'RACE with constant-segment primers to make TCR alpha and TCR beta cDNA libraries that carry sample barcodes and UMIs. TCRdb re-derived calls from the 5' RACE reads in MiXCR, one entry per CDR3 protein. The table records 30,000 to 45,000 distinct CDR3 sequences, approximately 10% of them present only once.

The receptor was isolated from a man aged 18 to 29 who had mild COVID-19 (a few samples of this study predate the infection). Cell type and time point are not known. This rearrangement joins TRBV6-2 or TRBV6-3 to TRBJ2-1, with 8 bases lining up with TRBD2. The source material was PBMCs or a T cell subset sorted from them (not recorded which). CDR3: CASTSPTGTRGFEQFF. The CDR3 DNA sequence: TGTGCCAGCACCTCCCCGACCGGGACTAGGGGTTTTGAGCAGTTCTTC.